This T cell receptor beta chain was sequenced during a study of blood T cell repertoires in COVID-19. The wider study: Acute-phase and convalescent COVID-19 samples originated in the United States, Italy and Spain. T cells, B-cell-depleted T cells, or PBMCs supplied cDNA or gDNA.

In the authors' methods: How many nucleated cells were present was estimated from reference gene primer amplification. Generated by immunoSEQ multiplex PCR, the TCRdb table keeps only in-frame clones and is missing some. The V and J calls and clone size come from that table; D and trimming were worked out from the DNA. The sample yields tens of thousands of clones, about 84% seen once. CDR1 MNHNS and CDR2 SASEGT come from the germline V gene. V shed 1 base and J 4 bases; nucleotides not matched to a gene: 11. The CDR3 consists of 17 residues. Seattle participants joined during active infection and were tracked over time.

The TCR originated in a man between 65 and 85 years old with COVID-19, enrolled during active disease. The chain links TRBV6-1 to TRBJ2-3, with TRBD2 matching 7 bases. Sequenced: peripheral blood. Here the CDR3 reads CASSEVRGRAGADTQYF. As DNA, the CDR3 is TGTGCCAGCAGTGAAGTACGAGGGAGGGCCGGAGCAGATACGCAGTATTTT.